This TCR beta chain is from a study of T-cell memory formation after mild COVID-19. TCRdb itself ran the 5' RACE reads through MiXCR, one entry per CDR3 protein. The sample records just under 550,000 distinct CDR3 sequences, roughly 21% being singletons. The CDR3 totals 14 residues. V lost 6 bases to trimming and J lost 7 bases; unmatched junction nucleotides: 9. Germline assignment: CDR1 MGHDK and CDR2 SYGVNS. In its sample, this clonotype was seen once. This sequence originates from an adult woman who had mild COVID-19 (a few samples of this study predate the infection). Cell type and time point are not known. What was sequenced was PBMCs or a T cell subset sorted from them (not recorded which). V usage is TRBV25-1 and J usage is TRBJ1-2; 9 nucleotides match TRBD1. CDR3 DNA sequence: TGTGCCAGCAGGGGAGATACAGGGGGCCGTGGCTACACCTTC. This codes for CASRGDTGGRGYTF.